The rows below give T cell receptor beta chains drawn from one sample of a study of T cell responses to AZD1222 COVID-19 vaccine. Data came from immunoSEQ multiplex PCR; TCRdb stores just in-frame clones and leaves some out. In the table there are about 180,000 clones, just under 95% of which are singletons. The material sequenced was peripheral blood, taken 28 days after the second dose of the MenACWY control vaccine. These receptors were obtained from an adult who received the MenACWY meningococcal vaccine as a control. CDR3s include the opening cysteine and the closing phenylalanine or tryptophan. Each record gives: CDR3 DNA, CDR3 protein, J gene, D gene, V gene, clone size. A D gene is named only where the DNA matches it firmly. Some rows mark clone size as missing; the rest say once, few, many or name a class of expanded clone.

TGTGCCAGCAGCCAAGATGTAGGGACTAAGTTTGGCTACACCTTC | CASSQDVGTKFGYTF | TRBJ1-2 | - | TRBV3-1/TRBV3-2 | -
TGTGCCAGCAGTGAAGGCGGGGGGAGGTACGGCTACACCTTC | CASSEGGGRYGYTF | TRBJ1-2 | - | TRBV2 | -
TGTGCCAGCAGCTCCAGGGACGGCTATGGCTACACCTTC | CASSSRDGYGYTF | TRBJ1-2 | - | TRBV5-5 | -
TGTGCCACCAGCAGAGACAGCTCCTACGAGCAGTACTTC | CATSRDSSYEQYF | TRBJ2-7 | - | TRBV15 | -
TGTGCCAGCAGCCCGACAGCTGGGGGATACAATGAGCAGTTCTTC | CASSPTAGGYNEQFF | TRBJ2-1 | - | TRBV2 | -
TGTGCCAGCAGCCCCCACTCCGGGACTACCACCGGGGAGCTGTTTTTT | CASSPHSGTTTGELFF | TRBJ2-2 | TRBD2 | TRBV9 | -
TGTGCCAGCAAACGGGGGTCCTCCACAGATACGCAGTATTTT | CASKRGSSTDTQYF | TRBJ2-3 | - | TRBV7-2 | -
TGTGCCAGCAGCCAAGATCCCCAGACTGCCCTCCAGTATGGCTACACCTTC | CASSQDPQTALQYGYTF | TRBJ1-2 | - | TRBV3-1/TRBV3-2 | -
TGTGCCAGCAGTTACTCTGGGGGGGCGAATGAGCAGTTCTTC | CASSYSGGANEQFF | TRBJ2-1 | - | TRBV6-5 | once
TGTGCCAGCAGTTTAGCCCCGTCAGGGAACACTGAAGCTTTCTTT | CASSLAPSGNTEAFF | TRBJ1-1 | - | TRBV27 | -
TGCGCCAGCAGCTTGAGATGGACTGGGTCCTCGAACTCCTATGGCTACACCTTC | CASSLRWTGSSNSYGYTF | TRBJ1-2 | - | TRBV5-1 | -
TGTGCCACCAGTGACCAAGGGGAGACCCAGTACTTC | CATSDQGETQYF | TRBJ2-5 | - | TRBV24-1 | -
TGTGCCAGCAGTGACGGGGTGTTGAATGAAAAACTGTTTTTT | CASSDGVLNEKLFF | TRBJ1-4 | - | TRBV25-1 | -
TGTGCCAGCAGCTTAGAGTCGGCAGGGGGCTATGGCTACACCTTC | CASSLESAGGYGYTF | TRBJ1-2 | TRBD1 | TRBV7-2 | -
TGTGCCAGCAGCTTAGACGTAACAGGGACGAATTCACCCCTCCACTTT | CASSLDVTGTNSPLHF | TRBJ1-6 | - | TRBV7-2 | -
TGTGCCAGCAGCGCGATGAAAGGGGGCCTAGAGACCCAGTACTTC | CASSAMKGGLETQYF | TRBJ2-5 | TRBD1 | TRBV5-5 | -
TGCAGCGTTGGGACAGTTGGCACTGAAGCTTTCTTT | CSVGTVGTEAFF | TRBJ1-1 | - | TRBV29-1 | -
TGTGCCAGCAGCCAGGGCACAGATACGCAGTATTTT | CASSQGTDTQYF | TRBJ2-3 | - | TRBV3-1/TRBV3-2 | -
TGTGCCAGCAGTGAATACCCGGACTCCTACGAGCAGTACTTC | CASSEYPDSYEQYF | TRBJ2-7 | - | TRBV25-1 | -
TGCAGCGTTGACTGGTTAGCGCAAGAGACCCAGTACTTC | CSVDWLAQETQYF | TRBJ2-5 | - | TRBV29-1 | -
TGTGCCAGCAGTTACTTTGGGGACGAGGAGTACTTC | CASSYFGDEEYF | TRBJ2-7 | - | TRBV6-2/TRBV6-3 | once
TGTGCCGGAGGGGGGACAGGGGTTGGGGCCAACGTCCTGACTTTC | CAGGGTGVGANVLTF | TRBJ2-6 | TRBD1 | TRBV19 | -
TGTGCCAGCAGTTCCTCAGTGAATCAGCCCCAGCATTTT | CASSSSVNQPQHF | TRBJ1-5 | - | TRBV6-1 | -
TGTGCCAGCAGCCAAGACACCCCAGCAGGGGGCGGTGAGACCCAGTACTTC | CASSQDTPAGGGETQYF | TRBJ2-5 | TRBD1 | TRBV3-1/TRBV3-2 | -
TGTGCCAGCAGCTTTAGGACAGGGGCCTATGGCTACACCTTC | CASSFRTGAYGYTF | TRBJ1-2 | TRBD1 | TRBV7-8 | -
TGTGCCAGTAGTATACCTGGACGGGGCACTGAAGCTTTCTTT | CASSIPGRGTEAFF | TRBJ1-1 | - | TRBV19 | -
TGTGCCAGCAGCTCCGGGACCCGGGGGAAAAAACTGTTTTTT | CASSSGTRGKKLFF | TRBJ1-4 | - | TRBV7-2 | -
TGTGCCACCAGCAGAGTCAGGGACTATGGCTACACCTTC | CATSRVRDYGYTF | TRBJ1-2 | - | TRBV15 | -
TGTGCCAGTAGAGGAGATCGGAATGAGCAGTTCTTC | CASRGDRNEQFF | TRBJ2-1 | - | TRBV19 | -
TGTGCCAGCAGCTCATCCGGGACCGGAGAGACCCAGTACTTC | CASSSSGTGETQYF | TRBJ2-5 | - | TRBV11-2 | -
TGTGCCAGCAGCTCGGACAGAACCTACGAGCAGTACTTC | CASSSDRTYEQYF | TRBJ2-7 | - | TRBV7-9 | -
TGTGCCAGCAGCCGGACGACAGTGGGCGGTGAGCAGTTCTTC | CASSRTTVGGEQFF | TRBJ2-1 | - | TRBV2 | -
TGCGCCAGCAGCTCTGTCACGTTCTATGAGCAGTTCTTC | CASSSVTFYEQFF | TRBJ2-1 | - | TRBV5-1 | -
TGTGCCAGCAGCCAAGCCGGGGTGGATGGCTACACCTTC | CASSQAGVDGYTF | TRBJ1-2 | - | TRBV3-1/TRBV3-2 | -
TGTGCCAGCAGTGGTCCCAGGTTTGGGTCGATCTCTGAAGCTTTCTTT | CASSGPRFGSISEAFF | TRBJ1-1 | - | TRBV6-1 | -
TGTGCCAGCAGCCACCAAAGTATAGGGTTCGGCTACACCTTC | CASSHQSIGFGYTF | TRBJ1-2 | - | TRBV3-1/TRBV3-2 | -
TGTGCCAGCAGCCCGGGAGGGGAAAATTCACCCCTCCACTTT | CASSPGGENSPLHF | TRBJ1-6 | - | TRBV5-6 | -